Given below is one T cell receptor beta chain in context. Its antigen is undetermined. The sample is drawn from a study of T cell responses to AZD1222 COVID-19 vaccine. Sequenced by immunoSEQ multiplex PCR; TCRdb stores in-frame clones only, minus some. The sample consists of roughly 120,000 clones, about 93% of them appearing once. Study-level findings and limits: A reported finding is that nearly half of spike-specific TCRs target unmutated variant regions. Every sample of the repertoires postdated the peak T cell response. Only 5 or 6 people who got AZD1222 tested seropositive at baseline.

The clonotype was recovered from an adult who received the AZD1222 COVID-19 vaccine. Sequenced material: peripheral blood, taken 28 days after the second AZD1222 dose.

The chain's CDR3 is CASSPGQARNTEAFF. CDR3 DNA: TGCGCCAGCAGCCCCGGACAGGCCCGGAACACTGAAGCTTTCTTT. This rearrangement joins TRBV5-1 to TRBJ1-1; TRBD1 agrees at 7 bases. After removal of 4 bases from V and 1 base from J, the junction contained 7 bases not matched to a gene. The CDR3 sequence is 15 residues long. Germline values: CDR1 SGHRS, CDR2 YFSETQ. Filled out from reference TRBV5-1 and TRBJ1-1, the complete variable domain reads KAGVTQTPRYLIKTRGQQVTLSCSPISGHRSVSWYQQTPGQGLQFLFEYFSETQRNKGNFPGRFSGRQFSNSRSEMNVSTLELGDSALYLCASSPGQARNTEAFFGQGTRLTVV.